Included here is one T cell receptor (beta chain) sequence, with context. The sample belongs to a study of monozygotic twins with inflammatory bowel disease. Germline lookup yields CDR1 SGHDN and CDR2 FVKESK. This CDR3 is 15 amino acids long. For each CDR3 protein, TCRdb gives one entry from its re-call of the 5' RACE reads, without DNA. The sample table sets out just over 300,000 distinct CDR3 sequences. This rearrangement joins TRBV14 to TRBJ2-3. The clonotype comes from a human donor with ulcerative colitis or Crohn's disease, or a healthy co-twin of an affected twin (not recorded which). The sample comprised blood. The CDR3 reads CASSQGSDFTDTQYF.